This TCR beta chain was observed in a study of blood T cell repertoires in COVID-19. Study processing details: Nucleated cell counts were estimated from reference gene primer amplification. The method was immunoSEQ multiplex PCR; TCRdb's version includes in-frame clones alone and lacks a portion of them. V, J and clone size were drawn from that table, and D and trimming were deduced from the DNA. The sample includes tens of thousands of clones, almost 90% of them seen just once. The TCR sequence derives from a man in his fifties or sixties with active COVID-19. Sequencing was carried out using peripheral blood.

The CDR3 protein is CASTPGQGRTGELFF. CDR3 bases: TGTGCCAGCACCCCGGGACAGGGTCGCACCGGGGAGCTGTTTTTT. V usage is TRBV6-5 and J usage is TRBJ2-2; 9 bases map to TRBD1. Germline V gives CDR1 MNHEY, CDR2 SVGAGI. CDR3 length equals 15 residues. The V gene end was trimmed by 7 bases and the J gene end by 4 bases; junction bases not matched to a gene: 7.